Presented here are 9 T cell receptor beta chains from one specimen sequenced in a study of radiation and T cells in renal cell carcinoma. Assay used: immunoSEQ multiplex PCR; TCRdb lists only in-frame clones, some missing. The data hold roughly 86,000 clones, with approximately 80% observed a single time. Time point: blood 4 weeks post-SBRT, at nephrectomy. Treatment here: 15 Gy SBRT to primary tumor, nephrectomy 4 weeks later. Here the sequenced sample was blood, taken from a patient whose treatment included radiotherapy and nephrectomy. The source is a man aged 45-65 years with renal cell carcinoma.

V and J are TRBV2 and TRBJ2-2, with 7 bases lining up with TRBD1. This CDR3 contains 15 residues. Per the germline V gene, CDR1 is SNHLY and CDR2 is FYNNEI. Trimming cost V 7 bases and J 5 bases; bases outside gene matches: 10. The chain's CDR3 is CASKRQGDGTGELFF. CDR3 DNA sequence: TGTGCCAGCAAGAGGCAGGGGGATGGGACCGGGGAGCTGTTTTTT.

This sequence joins TRBV18 and TRBJ2-1; D is possibly TRBD1 (5 bases). CDR1 and CDR2 (germline): KGHSH, LQKENI. Trimming shortened V by 2 bases and J by 5 bases, and 10 bases separated the two germline ends. The CDR3 contains 14 residues. CDR3 in amino acids: CASSPATANNEQFF. Written as DNA, the CDR3 is TGTGCCAGCTCACCAGCGACAGCCAACAATGAGCAGTTCTTC.

V and J are TRBV6-5 and TRBJ1-2; D remains unclear. CDR3 length: 14 residues. Germline assignment: CDR1 MNHEY and CDR2 SVGAGI. V was shortened by 6 bases and J by 3 bases, with 14 bases between the two germline ends. The CDR3, as DNA: TGTGCCAGCAGATCGAGCGGACGGTACTATGGCTACACCTTC. Translating it yields CASRSSGRYYGYTF.

As for this clone: This may come from a read error, since a much larger clone is one base off. The V call is TRBV11-2, the J call TRBJ2-5; D gene uncertain. This CDR3 spans 12 amino acids. Trimming left V 0 bases short and J 2 bases short, with 1 base between. The germline V gene encodes CDR1 SGHAT and CDR2 FQNNGV. CDR3 nucleotide sequence: TGTGCCAGCAGCTTAGAACAAGAGACCCAGTACTTC. Translating it yields CASSLEQETQYF.

The sample holds one count of this clone. This chain uses TRBV5-6 with TRBJ2-7; TRBD2 aligns across 8 bases. The CDR3 contains 14 residues. V lost 3 bases to trimming and J lost 4 bases; unmatched junction nucleotides: 6. The germline CDR1 and CDR2 sequences are SGHDT and YYEEEE. CDR3: CASSWGGGRYEQYF. The DNA for the CDR3 is TGTGCCAGCAGCTGGGGTGGCGGGAGGTACGAGCAGTACTTC.

As DNA, the CDR3 is TGTGCCAGCAGTGCGGTCAGGGGGAACACCGGGGAGCTGTTTTTT. It encodes CASSAVRGNTGELFF. The chain couples TRBV2 to TRBJ2-2; a weak D match, TRBD1 (6 bases). The ends were cut back, 4 bases at V and 1 base at J, with 10 bases in the middle. The CDR3 covers 15 residues. Looked up from germline, CDR1 is SNHLY and CDR2 is FYNNEI.

This clone appeared a single time. The chain joins TRBV7-9 to TRBJ1-2; D might be TRBD1 (5 bases). Germline CDR1 and CDR2: SEHNR and FQNEAQ (reference sequence). The V and J ends lost 1 base and 3 bases respectively, with 9 bases between them. CDR3 length: 14 amino acids. The DNA of the CDR3 is TGTGCCAGCAGCTTAGGGGTAGGGGACTATGGCTACACCTTC. Its protein product is CASSLGVGDYGYTF.

This clone was counted once. This sequence joins TRBV28 and TRBJ1-4; 11 nucleotides line up with TRBD1. CDR3 length equals 14 residues. CDR1 MDHEN and CDR2 SYDVKM come from the germline V gene. V shed 6 bases, J shed 10 bases, and the junction held 7 bases outside the gene matches. CDR3 nucleotide sequence: TGTGCCAGCAGACGAGGACAGGGGGCAGGAAAACTGTTTTTT. Its translation is CASRRGQGAGKLFF.

In its sample, this clone was seen once. This sequence joins TRBV30 and TRBJ1-6; the D gene is possibly TRBD1 (6 bases). Germline-derived CDR1 and CDR2 are GTSNPN and SVGIG (reference sequence). Between the trimmed V and J ends, which lost 4 bases and 6 bases, there was a span of 13 bases. There are 14 residues in the CDR3. CDR3 in DNA: TGTGCCTGGACGGTGGAAGGGGGTAATTCACCCCTCCACTTT. Amino acids: CAWTVEGGNSPLHF.